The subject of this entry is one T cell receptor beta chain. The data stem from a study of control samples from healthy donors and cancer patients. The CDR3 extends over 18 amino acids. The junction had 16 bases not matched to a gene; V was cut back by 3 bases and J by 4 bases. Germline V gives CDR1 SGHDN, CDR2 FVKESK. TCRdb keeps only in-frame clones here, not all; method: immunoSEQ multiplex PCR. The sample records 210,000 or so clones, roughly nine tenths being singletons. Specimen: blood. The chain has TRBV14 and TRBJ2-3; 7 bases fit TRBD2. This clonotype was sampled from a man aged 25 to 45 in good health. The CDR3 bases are TGTGCCAGCAGCCAGGATCCCCCCCTAGCGGCGAGGGCAGATACGCAGTATTTT. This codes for CASSQDPPLAARADTQYF.